This T cell receptor beta chain was recorded in a study of T cell changes during pregnancy in multiple sclerosis. Sequencing was performed with immunoSEQ multiplex PCR; in TCRdb, only in-frame clones are kept and a portion is missing. The sample contains approximately 92,000 clones, roughly 92% of which appear only once. The CDR3 runs to 16 residues. V was pared by 4 bases and J by 4 bases, with 5 bases of the junction left unmatched. CDR1 and CDR2 from the germline V gene are MNHNY and SVGAGI (reference sequence). The clonotype comes from a female donor with multiple sclerosis, enrolled in a pregnancy study. The chain joins TRBV6-6 to TRBJ1-5, with TRBD1 matching 12 bases. Sequenced here: peripheral blood, sampled in the first trimester of pregnancy. The CDR3 reads CASSFPGQGANQPQHF. The DNA for the CDR3 is TGTGCCAGCAGTTTCCCGGGACAGGGGGCTAATCAGCCCCAGCATTTT.